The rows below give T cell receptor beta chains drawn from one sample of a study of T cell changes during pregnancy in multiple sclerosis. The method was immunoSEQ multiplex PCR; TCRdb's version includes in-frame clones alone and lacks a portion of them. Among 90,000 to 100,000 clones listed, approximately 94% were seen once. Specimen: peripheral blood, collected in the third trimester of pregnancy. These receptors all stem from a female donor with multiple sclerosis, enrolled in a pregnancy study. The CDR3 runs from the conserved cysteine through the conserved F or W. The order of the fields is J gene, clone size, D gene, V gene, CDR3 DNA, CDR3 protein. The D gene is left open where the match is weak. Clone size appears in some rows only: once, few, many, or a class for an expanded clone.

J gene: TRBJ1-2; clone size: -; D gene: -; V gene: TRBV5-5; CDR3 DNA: TGTGCCAGCAGCTTGGGAGGGCGGCAGGCCTATGGCTACACCTTC; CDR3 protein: CASSLGGRQAYGYTF
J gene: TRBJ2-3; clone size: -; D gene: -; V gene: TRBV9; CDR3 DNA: TGTGCCAGCAGCCCCAGCGGAACCGGGATAGATACGCAGTATTTT; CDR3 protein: CASSPSGTGIDTQYF
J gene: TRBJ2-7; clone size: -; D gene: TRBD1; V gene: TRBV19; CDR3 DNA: TGTGCCAGTAGTATAGACCACAGGGGTTTTGAGCAGTACTTC; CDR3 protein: CASSIDHRGFEQYF
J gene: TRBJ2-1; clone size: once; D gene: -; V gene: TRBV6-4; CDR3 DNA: TGTGCCAGCAGTGAGGCAGGGGCGGAGAATGAGCAGTTCTTC; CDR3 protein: CASSEAGAENEQFF
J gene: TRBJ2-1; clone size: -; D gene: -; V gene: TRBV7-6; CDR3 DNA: TGTGCCAGCAGCTTACAGGGCCCCCCCAATGAGCAGTTCTTC; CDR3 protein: CASSLQGPPNEQFF
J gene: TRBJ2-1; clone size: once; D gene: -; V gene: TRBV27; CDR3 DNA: TGTGCCAGCAGTGACTATAGGAATGAGCAGTTCTTC; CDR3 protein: CASSDYRNEQFF
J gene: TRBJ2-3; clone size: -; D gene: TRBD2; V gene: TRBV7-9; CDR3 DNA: TGTGCCAGCGGATCTACTAGCGGCCGCACAGATACGCAGTATTTT; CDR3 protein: CASGSTSGRTDTQYF
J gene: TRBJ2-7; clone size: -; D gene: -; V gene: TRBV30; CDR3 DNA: TGTGCCTGTTCTAGCTCCTACGAGCAGTACTTC; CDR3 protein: CACSSSYEQYF
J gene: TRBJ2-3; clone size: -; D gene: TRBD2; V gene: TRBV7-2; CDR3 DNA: TGTGCCAGCAGCTTAGGACTAGCGGGAGACGCAGATACGCAGTATTTT; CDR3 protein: CASSLGLAGDADTQYF
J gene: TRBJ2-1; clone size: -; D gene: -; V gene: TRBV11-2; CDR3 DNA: TGTGCCATCCAGGACACCTACTACAATGAGCAGTTCTTC; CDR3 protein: CAIQDTYYNEQFF
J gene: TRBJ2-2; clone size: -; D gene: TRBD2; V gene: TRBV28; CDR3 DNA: TGTGCCAGCAGTTCACCCGTTCTAGCGGGGGACACCGGGGAGCTGTTTTTT; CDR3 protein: CASSSPVLAGDTGELFF
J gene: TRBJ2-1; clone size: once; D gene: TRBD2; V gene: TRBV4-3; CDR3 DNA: TGCGCCAGCAGCCAAGGACTAGCGGGGGCCCCGGCGCAGTTCTTC; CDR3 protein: CASSQGLAGAPAQFF
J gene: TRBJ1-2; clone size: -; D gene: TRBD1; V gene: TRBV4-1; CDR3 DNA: TGCGCCAGCAGCCAAGGCCAGGGGGCGGGTGGCTACACCTTC; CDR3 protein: CASSQGQGAGGYTF
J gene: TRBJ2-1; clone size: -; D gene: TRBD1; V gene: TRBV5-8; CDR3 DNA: TGTGCCAGCAGCTTACAGGGGGCTTGGCAGTTCTTC; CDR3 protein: CASSLQGAWQFF
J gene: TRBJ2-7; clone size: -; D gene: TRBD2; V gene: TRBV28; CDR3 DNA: TGTGCCAGCAGTTTATCGGGACTAGTTGGAACTAATTCCGAGCAGTACTTC; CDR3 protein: CASSLSGLVGTNSEQYF
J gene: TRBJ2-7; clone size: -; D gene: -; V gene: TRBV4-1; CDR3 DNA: TGCGCCAGCAGCCAAGATATGAGAGGTACCTACGAGCAGTACTTC; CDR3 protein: CASSQDMRGTYEQYF
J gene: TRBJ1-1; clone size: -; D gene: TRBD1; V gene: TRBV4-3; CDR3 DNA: TGCGCCAGCAGCCTGGGACAGGTGAACACTGAAGCTTTCTTT; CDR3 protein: CASSLGQVNTEAFF
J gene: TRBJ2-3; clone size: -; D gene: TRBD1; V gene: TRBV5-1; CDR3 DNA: TGCGCCAGCAGCTTGATACAGGGGGACACAGATACGCAGTATTTT; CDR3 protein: CASSLIQGDTDTQYF
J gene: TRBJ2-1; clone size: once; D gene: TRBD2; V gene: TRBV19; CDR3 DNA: TGTGCCAGTAGACGGACTAGCGGTGGCCTCTACAATGAGCAGTTCTTC; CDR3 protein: CASRRTSGGLYNEQFF
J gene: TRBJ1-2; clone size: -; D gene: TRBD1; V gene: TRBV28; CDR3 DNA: TGTGCCAGCAGTCCTAAATACAGGGGCTACCGCATAAGTGGCTACACCTTC; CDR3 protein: CASSPKYRGYRISGYTF
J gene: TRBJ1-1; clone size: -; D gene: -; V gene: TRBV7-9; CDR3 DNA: TGTGCCAGCAGGGAATCAGGGAACACTGAAGCTTTCTTT; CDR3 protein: CASRESGNTEAFF
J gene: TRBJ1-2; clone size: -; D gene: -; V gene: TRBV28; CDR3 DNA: TGTGCCAGCAGCTCCCCCCCTAATTACCGTTATACCTTC; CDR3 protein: CASSSPPNYRYTF
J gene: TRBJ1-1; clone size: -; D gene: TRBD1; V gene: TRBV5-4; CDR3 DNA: TGTGCCAGCAGCCCTGGGACAGGGTCGTCTTGGGTAGCTTTCTTT; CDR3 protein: CASSPGTGSSWVAFF
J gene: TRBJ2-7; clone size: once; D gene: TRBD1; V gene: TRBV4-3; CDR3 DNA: TGCGCCAGCAGCCAGTGGGACAGGGGCACCTACGAGCAGTACTTC; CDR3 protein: CASSQWDRGTYEQYF
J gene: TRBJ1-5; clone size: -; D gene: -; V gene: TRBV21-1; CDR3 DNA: TGTGCCAACCGGAGACAGAATAGCAATCAGCCCCAGCATTTT; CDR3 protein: CANRRQNSNQPQHF
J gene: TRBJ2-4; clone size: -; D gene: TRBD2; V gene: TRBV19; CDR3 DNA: TGTGCCAGTAGTACAACTAGCGGGGTTCAGTACTTC; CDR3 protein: CASSTTSGVQYF
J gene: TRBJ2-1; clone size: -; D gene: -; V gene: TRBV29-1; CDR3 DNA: TGCAGCGTTGAAGATCCGGGGGGCCTGATTAATGAGCAGTTCTTC; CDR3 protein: CSVEDPGGLINEQFF
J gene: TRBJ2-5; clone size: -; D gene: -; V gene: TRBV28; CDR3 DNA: TGTGCCAGCAGTTTATATGCGAAACAAGAGACCCAGTACTTC; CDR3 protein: CASSLYAKQETQYF
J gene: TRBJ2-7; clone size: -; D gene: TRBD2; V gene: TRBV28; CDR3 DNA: TGTGCCAGCAGTTTATGGGGGGGTGGGATAGCGGGTATCTCCTACGAGCAGTACTTC; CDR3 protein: CASSLWGGGIAGISYEQYF
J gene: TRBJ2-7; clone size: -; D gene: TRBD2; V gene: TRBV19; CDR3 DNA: TGTGCCAGTAGTATTGGACTAGTGAACGAGCAGTACTTC; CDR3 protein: CASSIGLVNEQYF
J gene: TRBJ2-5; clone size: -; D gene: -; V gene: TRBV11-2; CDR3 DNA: TGTGCCAGCAGCTCCTATGGACTAAGCGGTCAAGAGACCCAGTACTTC; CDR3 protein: CASSSYGLSGQETQYF
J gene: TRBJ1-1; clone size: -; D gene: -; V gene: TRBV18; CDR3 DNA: TGTGCCAGCTCACCTACAACAGGGCAGGTGAACACTGAAGCTTTCTTT; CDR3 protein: CASSPTTGQVNTEAFF
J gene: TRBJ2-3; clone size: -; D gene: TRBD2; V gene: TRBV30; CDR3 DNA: TGTGCCTGGACCGGGCTAGCGGGATACACAGATACGCAGTATTTT; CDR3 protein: CAWTGLAGYTDTQYF
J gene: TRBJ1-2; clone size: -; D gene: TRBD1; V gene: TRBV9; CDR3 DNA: TGTGCCAGCAGCCCGCCTCGGACAGGTCTGGGCTACACCTTC; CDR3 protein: CASSPPRTGLGYTF
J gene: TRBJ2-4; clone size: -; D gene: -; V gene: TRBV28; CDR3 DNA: TGTGCCAGCAGTTTGAGGAGCTTAGCCAAAAACATTCAGTACTTC; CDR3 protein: CASSLRSLAKNIQYF
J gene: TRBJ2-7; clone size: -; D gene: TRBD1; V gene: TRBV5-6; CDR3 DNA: TGTGCCAGCAGCCTGCAGGACAGGTGGGCCTACGAGCAGTACTTC; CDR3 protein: CASSLQDRWAYEQYF
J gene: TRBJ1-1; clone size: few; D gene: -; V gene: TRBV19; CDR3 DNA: TGTGCCAGTAGCCCTATGAACACTGAAGCTTTCTTT; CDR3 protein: CASSPMNTEAFF
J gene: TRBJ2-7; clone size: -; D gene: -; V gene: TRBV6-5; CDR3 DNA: TGTGCCAGCAGTAGGGGCGGCACCTACGAGCAGTACTTC; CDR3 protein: CASSRGGTYEQYF
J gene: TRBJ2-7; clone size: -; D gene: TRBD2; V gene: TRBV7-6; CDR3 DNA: TGTGCCAGCAGCTCCACTAGCGGTTTCCTCGGCAAGCAGTACTTC; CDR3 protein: CASSSTSGFLGKQYF
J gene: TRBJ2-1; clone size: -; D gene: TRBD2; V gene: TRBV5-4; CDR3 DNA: TGTGCCAGCAGCGCTGGACTAGCGGGAGGAGACAATGAGCAGTTCTTC; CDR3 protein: CASSAGLAGGDNEQFF
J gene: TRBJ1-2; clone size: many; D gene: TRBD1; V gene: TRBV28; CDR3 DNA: TGTGCCAGCAGGTCCTCGGGACAGGAGTACGGCTACACCTTC; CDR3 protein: CASRSSGQEYGYTF
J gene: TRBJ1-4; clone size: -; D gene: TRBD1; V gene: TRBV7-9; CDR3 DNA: TGTGCCAGCAGCTTCTTTGGAGGGGGCGAAAAACTGTTTTTT; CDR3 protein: CASSFFGGGEKLFF
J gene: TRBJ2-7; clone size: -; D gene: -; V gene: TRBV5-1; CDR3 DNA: TGCGCCAGCAGCCCAGCCGGGACTGCCTACGAGCAGTACTTC; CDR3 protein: CASSPAGTAYEQYF
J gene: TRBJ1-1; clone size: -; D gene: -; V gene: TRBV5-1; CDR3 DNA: TGCGCCAGCAGCTTCGGCCGGGCTGAAGCTTTCTTT; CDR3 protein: CASSFGRAEAFF
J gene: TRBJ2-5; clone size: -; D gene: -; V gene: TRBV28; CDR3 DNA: TGTGCCAGCAGTCTCCCAAGTGGCCTAGCGGAGACCCAGTACTTC; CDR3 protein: CASSLPSGLAETQYF
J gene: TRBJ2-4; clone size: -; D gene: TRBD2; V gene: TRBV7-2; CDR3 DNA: TGTGCCAGCAGCTTGGGGGGACTAGCGGGAATACAGTACTTC; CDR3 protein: CASSLGGLAGIQYF